A single sample is the source of the 14 T cell receptor beta chains below, sequenced in a study of blood T cells in healthy people across ages. The use of a sample-barcoded 5' primer and a J-beta primer mix characterized a second PCR of about 7 to 12 cycles. TCRdb re-derived calls from the 5' RACE reads in MiXCR, one entry per CDR3 protein. The data show almost 1 million distinct CDR3 sequences, with just over 50% seen just once and about a fifth held by the top ten. The specimen was blood. The source is an older woman in good health.

The chain couples TRBV28 to TRBJ2-2; D not resolved. The V gene's germline CDR1 is MDHEN and CDR2 SYDVKM. The CDR3 loop spans 14 amino acids. V lost 5 bases and J 1 base, leaving 8 bases between the germline ends. The DNA for the CDR3 is TGTGCCAGCAGTCAAGACAAGAACACCGGGGAGCTGTTTTTT. Translating it yields CASSQDKNTGELFF.

The rearrangement uses TRBV24-1 and TRBJ2-1, with 8 bases that match TRBD1. This CDR3 is built from 15 residues. Germline V gene data show CDR1 as KGHDR and CDR2 as SFDVKD. V shed 1 base and J 6 bases; nucleotides not matched to a gene: 4. The CDR3 region has the DNA TGTGCCACCAGTGATTTAGGGACAGGAGTCAATGAGCAGTTCTTC. Protein: CATSDLGTGVNEQFF.

This chain links TRBV15 with TRBJ1-4; D is undetermined. Trimming pared 11 bases from V and 8 bases from J, leaving 18 bases between. Germline V CDR1 and CDR2: LNHNV, YYDKDF (reference sequence). The CDR3 is 13 amino acids. CDR3: CAASRYAGEKLFF. DNA for the CDR3: TGTGCCGCCTCTAGATATGCCGGGGAAAAACTGTTTTTT.

Many counts were recorded for this clonotype. The chain combines TRBV4-2 with TRBJ2-3; D remains ambiguous. CDR1 and CDR2 from the germline V gene are LGHNA and YNFKEQ. The CDR3 spans 14 residues. The V end lost 2 bases, the J end lost 6 bases, and 12 bases lay between the germline ends. For the CDR3, the DNA is TGTGCCAGCAGCCAATTCGCGGACGAGGATACGCAGTATTTT. It specifies CASSQFADEDTQYF.

The chain is built from TRBV28 and TRBJ2-7, with D perhaps TRBD1 (5 bases). Trimming pared 6 bases from V and 2 bases from J, leaving 8 bases between. The CDR3 totals 12 residues. Germline V gives CDR1 MDHEN, CDR2 SYDVKM. CDR3 sequence: CASRDTPYEQYF. Here the CDR3 DNA reads TGTGCCAGCAGGGACACCCCCTACGAGCAGTACTTC.

This clonotype was seen a handful of times. The chain carries TRBV28 and TRBJ2-5, with D maybe TRBD1 (5 bases). CDR1 MDHEN and CDR2 SYDVKM come from the germline V gene. The CDR3 has 15 amino acids. With 6 bases removed from V and 5 bases from J, the gap between germline ends came to 19 bases. DNA for the CDR3: TGTGCCAGCAGCACCGACAGCAGCTGGTTGGAGACCCAGTACTTC. As protein: CASSTDSSWLETQYF.

The chain links TRBV20-1 to TRBJ1-1; D not certain. The CDR3 sequence is 14 residues long. Trimming removed 1 base from V and 1 base from J, with 10 bases in between. Germline CDR1 is DFQATT and CDR2 is SNEGSKA (reference sequence). In DNA form, the CDR3 reads TGCAGTGCTAGAGGTAAAGCAAGGAACACTGAAGCTTTCTTT. Protein sequence: CSARGKARNTEAFF.

The V and J genes are TRBV20-1 and TRBJ2-7; 9 bases map to TRBD2. Germline CDR1 and CDR2: DFQATT and SNEGSKA (reference sequence). Unmatched junction bases numbered 2, after V lost 1 base and J lost 1 base. CDR3 size: 14 residues. Written as DNA, the CDR3 is TGCAGTGCTAGAGTAGCGGGAGTGTCCTACGAGCAGTACTTC. Protein: CSARVAGVSYEQYF.

This clonotype came up once. Germline and junction disagree at one end, which may indicate a read error. DNA for the CDR3: TGTTCCAGCAGCTTCCGGGATCAGCCCCAGCATTTT. As protein: CSSSFRDQPQHF. The gene calls are TRBV7-9 and TRBJ1-5; D is unresolved. Per germline, CDR1 SEHNR and CDR2 FQNEAQ (reference sequence). There are 12 residues in the CDR3.

The rearrangement joins TRBV7-2 to TRBJ2-1; D is unclear. The CDR3 is 14 amino acids. Deletions cut 5 bases from V and 4 bases from J, with 12 bases between. Germline V gene sequence: CDR1 SGHTA, CDR2 FQGNSA. The CDR3 protein is CASSVGGKYNEQFF. CDR3 in DNA: TGTGCCAGCAGCGTAGGCGGAAAATACAATGAGCAGTTCTTC.

The genes are TRBV30 and TRBJ2-3; D remains unclear. Looked up from germline, CDR1 is GTSNPN and CDR2 is SVGIG (reference sequence). This CDR3 contains 13 residues. V was trimmed by 2 bases and J by 1 base, leaving 7 bases between them. CDR3 DNA: TGTGCCTGGAGTACCACCCGCACAGATACGCAGTATTTT. Translation gives CAWSTTRTDTQYF.

V is TRBV20-1 and J is TRBJ2-3, with D hard to call. This CDR3 has 13 residues. The ends were cut back, 2 bases at V and 1 base at J, with 7 bases in the middle. Germline V CDR1 and CDR2: DFQATT, SNEGSKA (reference sequence). For the CDR3, the DNA is TGCAGTGCTAGAATCCTAGGCACAGATACGCAGTATTTT. Encoded protein: CSARILGTDTQYF.

The chain has TRBV7-9 and TRBJ1-2; 7 bases map to TRBD1. The CDR3 spans 15 residues. Unmatched junction bases numbered 7, after V lost 4 bases and J lost 2 bases. Germline assignment: CDR1 SEHNR and CDR2 FQNEAQ (reference sequence). The CDR3, as DNA: TGTGCCAGCAGCTCACCCGGGACAGCCAACTATGGCTACACCTTC. It is translated as CASSSPGTANYGYTF.

This clonotype was counted only a few times. The rearrangement joins TRBV4-1 to TRBJ1-2; 7 bases match TRBD1. CDR3 length equals 18 residues. V lost 0 bases to trimming and J lost 2 bases; unmatched junction nucleotides: 12. The germline CDR1 and CDR2 sequences are MGHRA and YSYEKL. The CDR3: CASSQDGVRTGANYGYTF. The CDR3 coding sequence is TGCGCCAGCAGCCAAGATGGGGTAAGGACAGGCGCAAACTATGGCTACACCTTC.